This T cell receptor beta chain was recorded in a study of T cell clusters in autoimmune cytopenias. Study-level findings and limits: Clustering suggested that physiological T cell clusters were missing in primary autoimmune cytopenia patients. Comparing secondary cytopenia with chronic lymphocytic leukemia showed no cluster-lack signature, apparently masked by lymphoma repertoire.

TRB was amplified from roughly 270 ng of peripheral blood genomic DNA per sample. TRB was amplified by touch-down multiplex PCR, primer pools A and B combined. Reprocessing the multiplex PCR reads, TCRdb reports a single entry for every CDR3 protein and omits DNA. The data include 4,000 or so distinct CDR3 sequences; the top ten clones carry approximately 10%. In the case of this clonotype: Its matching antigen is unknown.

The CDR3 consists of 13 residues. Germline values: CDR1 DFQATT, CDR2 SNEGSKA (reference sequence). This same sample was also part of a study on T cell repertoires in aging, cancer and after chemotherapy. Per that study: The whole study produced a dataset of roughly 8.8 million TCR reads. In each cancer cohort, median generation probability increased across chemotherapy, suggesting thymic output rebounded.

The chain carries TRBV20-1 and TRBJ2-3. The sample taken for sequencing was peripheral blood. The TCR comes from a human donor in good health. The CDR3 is CSARGLSTDTQYF.